The 8 T cell receptor beta chains below all came from one sample that was sequenced in a study of cytomegalovirus exposure and HLA in healthy donors (TCRdb year 2017). Library preparation used the immunoSEQ multiplex PCR assay. TCRdb provides this immuneACCESS table in a form limited to in-frame rearrangements. Some clones are lacking; in checked studies, under half of them reflect an unresolved V gene, and why the rest are absent is not known. The sample contains hundreds of thousands of clones, around 80% of them found a single time. The top ten constitute around an eighth of the sample. Material: PBMCs. These receptors originate from a woman aged 25 to 39 in good health and CMV-seropositive.

The V gene is TRBV9, the J gene TRBJ1-4; possibly TRBD1 for D (6 bases). Germline V gene data show CDR1 as SGDLS and CDR2 as YYNGEE. V was pared by 3 bases and J by 2 bases, with 8 bases between. The CDR3 totals 14 residues. This CDR3 is CASSARGTNEKLFF. The CDR3 DNA reads TGTGCCAGCAGCGCCAGGGGCACTAATGAAAAACTGTTTTTT. Using reference TRBV9 and TRBJ1-4 for the parts outside the CDR3, the full variable domain is DSGVTQTPKHLITATGQRVTLRCSPRSGDLSVYWYQQSLDQGLQFLIQYYNGEERAKGNILERFSAQQFPDLHSELNLSSLELGDSALYFCASSARGTNEKLFFGSGTQLSVL.

V is TRBV29-1 and J is TRBJ2-1; 7 bases map to TRBD2. V shed 7 bases and J 7 bases; nucleotides not matched to a gene: 10. Germline V gene sequence: CDR1 SQVTM, CDR2 ANQGSEA. The CDR3 covers 13 residues. CDR3 sequence: CSELAGPANEQFF. In DNA, the CDR3 is TGCAGCGAATTAGCGGGTCCGGCGAATGAGCAGTTCTTC.

The rearrangement uses TRBV2 and TRBJ1-1, with D unresolved. CDR3 length equals 12 residues. Trimming removed 10 bases at V and 11 bases at J, with 20 bases between. Germline V gives CDR1 SNHLY, CDR2 FYNNEI. The CDR3 protein is CATWTDKATAFF. CDR3 sequence (DNA): TGTGCCACTTGGACGGATAAGGCTACGGCTTTCTTT.

In its sample, this clone ranks as medium-sized. The rearrangement uses TRBV6-6 and TRBJ2-1; D might be TRBD2 (5 bases). Germline V gene sequence: CDR1 MNHNY, CDR2 SVGAGI (reference sequence). The CDR3 is 15 residues long. V was cut by 4 bases and J by 4 bases, with 14 bases left in between. The DNA for the CDR3 is TGTGCCAGCAGTTGGAACTCCCCGGGGTACAATGAGCAGTTCTTC. Amino acids: CASSWNSPGYNEQFF.

This clone was observed a few times. This chain uses TRBV5-1 with TRBJ2-7, with 7 bases fitting TRBD1. The CDR3 covers 14 residues. Per the germline V gene, CDR1 is SGHRS and CDR2 is YFSETQ. Germline trimming cut 4 bases from V and 3 bases from J; bases unmatched to any gene: 7. The CDR3, as DNA: TGCGCCAGCAGCCAGGGGGACAGTGGCTACGAGCAGTACTTC. This codes for CASSQGDSGYEQYF.

The chain couples TRBV5-6 to TRBJ1-1, with D maybe TRBD1 (6 bases). Trimming removed 4 bases at V and 5 bases at J, with 15 bases between. The CDR3 runs to 14 residues. The germline V gene has CDR1 SGHDT and CDR2 YYEEEE. The CDR3 coding sequence is TGTGCCAGCAGCGATACAGGGTTGTGGACTGAAGCTTTCTTT. Translated: CASSDTGLWTEAFF.

The chain joins TRBV5-4 to TRBJ2-3; 11 bases are shared with TRBD2. Germline assignment: CDR1 SGHNT and CDR2 YYREEE (reference sequence). V lost 4 bases to trimming and J lost 2 bases; unmatched junction nucleotides: 9. The length of the CDR3 is 17 residues. DNA for the CDR3: TGTGCCAGCAGCCAGGGGGGGACTAGCGGAAACACAGATACGCAGTATTTT. Translation: CASSQGGTSGNTDTQYF.

J is TRBJ2-1 and V is TRBV19, with TRBD2 matching over 11 bases. CDR1 is LNHDA and CDR2 is SQIVND in the germline V gene (reference sequence). The length of the CDR3 is 14 residues. The ends lost 6 bases at V and 3 bases at J; junction bases unmatched: 1. As DNA, the CDR3 is TGTGCCAGTAGGACTAGCGGGATCTACAATGAGCAGTTCTTC. It codes for CASRTSGIYNEQFF.